Sequencing of this T cell receptor (beta chain) was carried out in a study of identical twins. CDR1 and CDR2 (germline): MNHEY, SVGAGI. The CDR3 is made up of 17 amino acids. V lost 2 bases, J lost 5 bases, and 10 bases stayed unmatched. TCRdb re-analysed the 5' RACE reads in MiXCR, keeping a single row per CDR3 protein. The sample comprises some 500,000 distinct CDR3 sequences, 7.5% to 10% of which are singletons, and approximately 3% rests with the top ten. This clonotype was seen ten or more times. Its antigen remains unknown. Healthy Caucasian individuals made up all the donors. Study-wide results and caveats: The presence of invariant MAIT and iNKT cells could partly confound analyses of zero-insertion sequences. Insertions ran lower in abundant cord blood beta clonotypes, though not in memory repertoires.

This sample also belongs to another study, concerning yellow fever vaccine responses in identical twins.

V and J are TRBV6-5 and TRBJ1-2, with 11 bases lining up with TRBD1. This TCR came from a young woman in good health. Material for sequencing was PBMCs. In DNA, the CDR3 is TGTGCCAGCAGTTACAGTGGACAGGGGGCTTTTGGTTATGGCTACACCTTC. As protein: CASSYSGQGAFGYGYTF.